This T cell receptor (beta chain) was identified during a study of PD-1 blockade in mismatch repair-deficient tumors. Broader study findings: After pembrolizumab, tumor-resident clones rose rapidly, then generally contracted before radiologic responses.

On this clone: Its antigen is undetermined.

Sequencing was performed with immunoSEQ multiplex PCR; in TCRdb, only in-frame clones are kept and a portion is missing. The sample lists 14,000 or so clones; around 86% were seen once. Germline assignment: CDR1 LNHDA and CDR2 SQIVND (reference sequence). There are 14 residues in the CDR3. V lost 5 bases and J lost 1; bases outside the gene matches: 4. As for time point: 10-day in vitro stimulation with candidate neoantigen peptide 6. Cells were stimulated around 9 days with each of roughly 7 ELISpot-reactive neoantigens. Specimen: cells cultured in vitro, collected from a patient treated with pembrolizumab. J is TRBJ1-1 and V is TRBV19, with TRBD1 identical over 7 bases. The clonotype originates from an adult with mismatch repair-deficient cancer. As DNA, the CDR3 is TGTGCCAGTAGTTTGGGGACAGCGAACACTGAAGCTTTCTTT. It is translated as CASSLGTANTEAFF.